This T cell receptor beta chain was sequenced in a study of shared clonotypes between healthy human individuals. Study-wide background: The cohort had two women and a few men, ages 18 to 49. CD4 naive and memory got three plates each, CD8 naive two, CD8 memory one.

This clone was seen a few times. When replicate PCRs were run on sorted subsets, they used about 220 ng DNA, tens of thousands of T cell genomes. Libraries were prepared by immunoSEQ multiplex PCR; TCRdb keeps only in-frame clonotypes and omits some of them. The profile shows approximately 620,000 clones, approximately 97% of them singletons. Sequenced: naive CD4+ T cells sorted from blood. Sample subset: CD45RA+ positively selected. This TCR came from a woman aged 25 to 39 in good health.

The CDR3 nucleotides read TGCAGTGCTAGTCCGAAGGCTGAAGCTTTCTTT. Protein product: CSASPKAEAFF. J is TRBJ1-1 and V is TRBV20-1; the D is unclear. The length of the CDR3 is 11 residues. The V gene lost 3 bases and the J gene lost 6 bases, with 8 bases spanning the gap. CDR1 and CDR2 from the germline V gene are DFQATT and SNEGSKA (reference sequence).